This T cell receptor (beta chain) appears in the sequencing data of a study of regulatory T cells in long-lasting Graves disease. iRepertoire HTBI primers and Arm-PCR of CDR3 regions built TCR beta libraries. TCRdb recomputed calls from the multiplex PCR reads with MiXCR, one row per CDR3 protein. The profile covers fewer than 400,000 distinct CDR3 sequences, with 15% to 20% appearing a single time and roughly 35% taken by the ten largest. The trim removed 5 bases at V and 4 bases at J, leaving 9 bases unmatched. Looked up from germline, CDR1 is DFQATT and CDR2 is SNEGSKA (reference sequence). This CDR3 has 16 amino acids. Stated time point: newly diagnosed GD, antithyroid drugs for less than 3 months. Making the TCR library involved RNA that had been extracted from PBMCs. Graves' disease diagnosis was established per American Thyroid Association guidelines.

The V gene is TRBV20-1, the J gene TRBJ2-3; TRBD2 agrees at 13 bases. The sequenced sample was peripheral blood mononuclear cells (PBMCs), obtained at new diagnosis, from a patient treated with antithyroid drugs. This receptor was identified in a female donor with Graves disease. The CDR3 is CSAPPGLAGSPDTQYF. The DNA for the CDR3 is TGCAGTGCTCCCCCGGGACTAGCGGGATCCCCAGATACGCAGTATTTT.